The rows below give T cell receptor beta chains drawn from one sample of a study of blood T cells in healthy people across ages. TCRdb used MiXCR to reprocess the 5' RACE reads, holding one entry per CDR3 protein. The sample has hundreds of thousands of distinct CDR3 sequences; about 46% are singletons. The sequencing input was blood. The receptor set was obtained from an elderly man in good health. Both conserved end residues are part of each CDR3. A D gene is named only where the DNA matches it firmly. Clone size is shown for a subset of rows, as once, few, many or a class of expanded clone.

D gene | J gene | V gene | clone size | CDR3 protein | CDR3 DNA
NA | TRBJ1-5 | TRBV30 | NA | CAWSRGNQPQHF | TGTGCCTGGAGTCGGGGCAATCAGCCCCAGCATTTT
NA | TRBJ2-1 | TRBV7-3 | NA | CASSSGALNEQFF | TGTGCCAGCAGCTCGGGGGCGCTCAATGAGCAGTTCTTC
NA | TRBJ2-5 | TRBV2 | once | CASRNRGSAQETQYF | TGTGCCAGCAGAAACCGGGGAAGCGCGCAAGAGACCCAGTACTTC
NA | TRBJ2-3 | TRBV20-1 | many | CSAGKDHTDTQYF | TGCAGTGCTGGGAAGGACCACACAGATACGCAGTATTTT
NA | TRBJ1-2 | TRBV3-1 | NA | CASSPRGYDGYTF | TGTGCCAGCAGCCCTCGGGGGTACGACGGCTACACCTTC
NA | TRBJ1-6 | TRBV20-1 | few | CSARPGGRSYNSPLHF | TGCAGTGCTAGACCGGGGGGGCGATCCTATAATTCACCCCTCCACTTT
NA | TRBJ2-1 | TRBV7-3 | NA | CASSLTVTGEGFEQFF | TGTGCCAGCAGCTTAACCGTGACGGGAGAGGGTTTTGAGCAGTTCTTC
TRBD1 | TRBJ2-1 | TRBV6-2/TRBV6-3 | NA | CASSKHQDRKRHEQFF | TGTGCCAGCAGTAAGCACCAGGACAGGAAACGGCATGAGCAGTTCTTC
TRBD2 | TRBJ2-1 | TRBV28 | few | CASSPRLAGVGEQFF | TGTGCCAGCAGTCCGCGACTAGCGGGAGTAGGTGAGCAGTTCTTC
TRBD2 | TRBJ2-3 | TRBV5-1 | many | CASSPRLAGVVDTQYF | TGCGCCAGCAGCCCCCGGCTGGCGGGAGTGGTGGATACGCAGTATTTT
NA | TRBJ2-1 | TRBV20-1 | NA | CSSSGVLNEQFF | TGCAGTTCCTCGGGAGTGTTAAATGAGCAGTTCTTC
NA | TRBJ2-5 | TRBV7-2 | NA | CASSFTEEVETQYF | TGTGCCAGCAGCTTTACGGAAGAGGTGGAGACCCAGTACTTC
TRBD1 | TRBJ2-7 | TRBV3-1 | few | CASSRPQGGHEQYF | TGTGCCAGCAGCCGCCCACAGGGGGGCCACGAGCAGTACTTC
TRBD2 | TRBJ2-2 | TRBV12-3/TRBV12-4 | NA | CASTRTSRNTGELFF | TGTGCCAGCACCCGGACTAGTCGGAACACCGGGGAGCTGTTTTTT
NA | TRBJ2-5 | TRBV14 | NA | CASSPLRAAEQETQYF | TGTGCCAGCAGCCCGCTTCGAGCCGCGGAACAAGAGACCCAGTACTTC
NA | TRBJ1-2 | TRBV12-3/TRBV12-4 | many | CASMTDANYGYTF | TGTGCCAGCATGACAGACGCTAACTATGGCTACACCTTC
NA | TRBJ1-3 | TRBV18 | NA | CASSPVFQGASGNTIYF | TGTGCCAGCTCACCTGTCTTTCAGGGCGCATCAGGAAACACCATATATTTT
NA | TRBJ2-4 | TRBV12-3/TRBV12-4 | NA | CASQRDRNIQYF | TGTGCCAGCCAACGGGACCGAAACATTCAGTACTTC
TRBD1 | TRBJ1-2 | TRBV10-3 | few | CAISLDRGRGYTF | TGTGCCATCAGCCTTGACAGGGGACGTGGCTACACCTTC
TRBD1 | TRBJ2-7 | TRBV15 | many | CATSRPPATGSGNEQYF | TGTGCCACCAGCAGGCCCCCCGCGACAGGGAGTGGGAACGAGCAGTACTTC
NA | TRBJ2-3 | TRBV12-3/TRBV12-4 | NA | CASSLEGGLTDTQYF | TGTGCCAGCAGTTTAGAAGGGGGGCTGACGGATACGCAGTATTTT
NA | TRBJ1-1 | TRBV20-1 | NA | CSARRQLDTEAFF | TGCAGTGCTAGAAGGCAGCTAGACACTGAAGCTTTCTTT
TRBD2 | TRBJ2-3 | TRBV27 | NA | CASSPSRIRASGRVDTQYF | TGTGCCAGCAGTCCGTCGAGGATTCGGGCTAGCGGGAGAGTAGATACGCAGTATTTT
NA | TRBJ2-5 | TRBV11-3 | NA | CASSLILGPREETQYF | TGTGCCAGCAGCTTAATTTTGGGCCCCAGAGAAGAGACCCAGTACTTC
NA | TRBJ2-7 | TRBV29-1 | few | CSVEEGRAPYEQYF | TGCAGCGTTGAAGAGGGCAGGGCCCCCTACGAGCAGTACTTC
NA | TRBJ2-3 | TRBV12-3/TRBV12-4 | NA | CASSFFGTDTQYF | TGTGCCAGCAGTTTCTTCGGCACAGATACGCAGTATTTT
NA | TRBJ1-2 | TRBV4-1 | NA | CASSPRPETNYGYTF | TGCGCCAGCAGCCCCCGTCCCGAGACTAACTATGGCTACACCTTC
TRBD1 | TRBJ2-1 | TRBV5-6 | few | CASSRDRGRDEQFF | TGTGCCAGCAGCCGGGACAGGGGAAGGGATGAGCAGTTCTTC
NA | TRBJ2-2 | TRBV4-3 | NA | CASSQSGGRDQTGELFF | TGCGCCAGCAGCCAGTCAGGGGGGCGGGATCAGACCGGGGAGCTGTTTTTT
NA | TRBJ1-4 | TRBV12-3/TRBV12-4 | NA | CASRSRPREGKLFF | TGTGCCAGCAGGTCCAGGCCCAGGGAGGGAAAACTGTTTTTT
TRBD2 | TRBJ2-1 | TRBV3-1 | NA | CASSGGGVYEQFF | TGTGCCAGCAGCGGCGGGGGGGTGTATGAGCAGTTCTTC
NA | TRBJ2-7 | TRBV10-1 | NA | CASSDSGVSEQYF | TGCGCCAGCAGTGATAGTGGGGTATCCGAGCAGTACTTC
NA | TRBJ2-7 | TRBV12-3/TRBV12-4 | many | CASSLLVYEQYF | TGTGCCAGCAGTTTGTTGGTCTACGAGCAGTACTTC
NA | TRBJ1-5 | TRBV6-6 | NA | CASSYSIAGSQPQHF | TGTGCCAGCAGTTACTCGATAGCGGGGTCCCAGCCCCAGCATTTT
NA | TRBJ1-2 | TRBV5-1 | NA | CATRIGDNYGYTF | TGCGCCACCCGAATAGGGGATAACTATGGCTACACCTTC
NA | TRBJ2-1 | TRBV19 | NA | CASIGSEAPYNEQFF | TGTGCCAGTATAGGGTCCGAAGCGCCCTACAATGAGCAGTTCTTC
TRBD2 | TRBJ2-7 | TRBV7-2 | NA | CASSLGGTSVSYEQYF | TGTGCCAGCAGCTTGGGTGGGACTAGCGTTTCCTACGAGCAGTACTTC
NA | TRBJ1-5 | TRBV5-6 | NA | CASSLFRGGSNQPQHF | TGTGCCAGCAGCTTGTTCAGGGGTGGAAGCAATCAGCCCCAGCATTTT
NA | TRBJ2-3 | TRBV6-5 | NA | CASSYSYGTSSTDTQYF | TGTGCCAGCAGTTACTCCTACGGGACCAGTAGCACAGATACGCAGTATTTT
NA | TRBJ2-3 | TRBV7-6 | NA | CASSFRAPNPDTQYF | TGTGCCAGCAGCTTCCGGGCCCCCAACCCAGATACGCAGTATTTT